Below are 30 T cell receptor beta chains sequenced from a single sample in a study of T cell responses to AZD1222 COVID-19 vaccine. Clones were sequenced by immunoSEQ multiplex PCR, and TCRdb holds only the in-frame ones, with some missing. In the table there are under 90,000 clones, 80% to 90% of which are singletons. Material: peripheral blood, obtained 28 days after the second AZD1222 dose. All receptors derive from an adult who received the AZD1222 COVID-19 vaccine.

This clone came up once. The genes are TRBV28 and TRBJ1-1; D remains unclear. In germline, CDR1 is MDHEN, CDR2 SYDVKM. Trimming shortened V by 4 bases and J by 2 bases, and 2 bases separated the two germline ends. CDR3 length: 11 amino acids. The CDR3 DNA is TGTGCCAGCAGTTCCAACACTGAAGCTTTCTTT. This encodes CASSSNTEAFF.

Written as DNA, the CDR3 is TGTGCCAGCAGCTTATCACTTGAAGGGTTTCAAGAGACCCAGTACTTC. Its protein is CASSLSLEGFQETQYF. This rearrangement joins TRBV5-6 to TRBJ2-5, with no clear D. V was cut by 2 bases and J by 2 bases, with 16 bases left in between. The CDR3 is 16 residues long. CDR1 SGHDT and CDR2 YYEEEE come from the germline V gene.

V and J are TRBV7-9 and TRBJ1-1; 9 bases match TRBD1. V shed 7 bases, J shed 4 bases, and the junction held 13 bases outside the gene matches. The CDR3 loop spans 16 amino acids. Per germline, CDR1 SEHNR and CDR2 FQNEAQ (reference sequence). DNA for the CDR3: TGTGCCAGCACCGTCGCGGGACAGGGAAGTACCACTGAAGCTTTCTTT. Translating gives CASTVAGQGSTTEAFF.

The chain couples TRBV24-1 to TRBJ2-1, with 8 bases lining up with TRBD2. V was clipped by 9 bases and J by 5 bases; unmatched bases: 8. The CDR3 is 14 amino acids. Germline CDR1 is KGHDR and CDR2 is SFDVKD. CDR3 sequence (DNA): TGTGCCACCGGCCGGCGGGGGGATAACAATGAGCAGTTCTTC. Residues: CATGRRGDNNEQFF.

The J gene is TRBJ2-3, the V gene TRBV27; D is unclear. The CDR3 is 14 residues long. V gave up 0 bases and J gave up 3 bases, with 7 bases separating them. Germline-derived CDR1 and CDR2 are MNHEY and SMNVEV (reference sequence). CDR3 amino acids: CASSLSRLTDTQYF. The CDR3 bases are TGTGCCAGCAGTTTATCTAGGTTGACAGATACGCAGTATTTT.

Here the CDR3 DNA reads TGCGCCAGCAGCTTGGAACCGGGTTACAATGAGCAGTTCTTC. This translates into CASSLEPGYNEQFF. The chain combines TRBV5-1 with TRBJ2-1; D is unclear. Looked up from germline, CDR1 is SGHRS and CDR2 is YFSETQ. V dropped 0 bases and J dropped 4 bases, with 8 bases sitting between them. This CDR3 region has 14 residues.

The chain carries TRBV12-3 or TRBV12-4 and TRBJ1-2; possibly TRBD1 for D (6 bases). Trimming pared 4 bases from V and 12 bases from J, leaving 15 bases between. This CDR3 has 12 amino acids. As DNA, the CDR3 is TGTGCCAGCAGTTCCGGGGCAGGGGCCGACACCTTC. Protein: CASSSGAGADTF.

The chain recombines TRBV29-1 with TRBJ2-2, with D uncertain. Trimming left V 4 bases short and J 1 base short, with 10 bases between. CDR3 length: 14 residues. Germline assignment: CDR1 SQVTM and CDR2 ANQGSEA. CDR3 amino acids: CSVVSGGNTGELFF. The CDR3 nucleotides read TGCAGCGTTGTATCGGGCGGGAACACCGGGGAGCTGTTTTTT.

This clone was counted between two and nine times. The J gene is TRBJ2-2, the V gene TRBV6-2 or TRBV6-3; D tentatively reads TRBD1 or TRBD2 (5 bases each). Germline V gene data show CDR1 as MNHEY and CDR2 as SVGEGT. The CDR3 has 13 residues. V lost 3 bases and J lost 4, with 6 bases in between. CDR3 in DNA: TGTGCCAGCAGTTATGGGGGCACCGGGGAGCTGTTTTTT. It is translated as CASSYGGTGELFF.

The chain links TRBV3-1 (or the pseudogene TRBV3-2) to TRBJ2-2; the D is unclear. The CDR3 is 12 amino acids. With 5 bases removed from V and 2 bases from J, the gap between germline ends came to 3 bases. Germline assignment: CDR1 LGHDT and CDR2 YNNKEL (reference sequence). Here the CDR3 DNA reads TGTGCCAGCAGCTTAAACACCGGGGAGCTGTTTTTT. Protein product: CASSLNTGELFF.

The rearrangement joins TRBV2 to TRBJ2-7; the match to TRBD1 covers 9 bases. CDR3 length equals 15 residues. Germline CDR1 SNHLY, CDR2 FYNNEI. V shed 7 bases, J shed 3 bases, and the junction held 10 bases outside the gene matches. CDR3 DNA sequence: TGTGCCAGCATTGATTGGGACAGGGTTCTCTACGAGCAGTACTTC. It yields the protein CASIDWDRVLYEQYF.

The rearrangement links TRBV3-1 (or the pseudogene TRBV3-2) to TRBJ2-5; D gene uncertain. Trimming shortened V by 3 bases and J by 3 bases, and 5 bases separated the two germline ends. The germline V gene has CDR1 LGHDT and CDR2 YNNKEL (reference sequence). The CDR3 spans 12 residues. The CDR3 DNA reads as TGTGCCAGCAGCCAGGCAGAAGAGACCCAGTACTTC. The encoded protein is CASSQAEETQYF.

The chain uses TRBV30 and TRBJ2-7, with D possibly being TRBD1 or TRBD2 (7 bases each). Germline V gene lookup returns CDR1 GTSNPN and CDR2 SVGIG (reference sequence). CDR3 length: 15 amino acids. Trimming took 1 base from V and 9 from J, leaving 22 bases between them. CDR3 DNA: TGTGCCTGGAGTGGACGACAGGGAGGTCCTAGCGGGCAGTACTTC. It is translated as CAWSGRQGGPSGQYF.

This rearrangement joins TRBV2 to TRBJ2-3; 10 bases match TRBD1. Germline CDR1 is SNHLY and CDR2 is FYNNEI. The CDR3 covers 15 residues. V lost 6 bases and J lost 4; bases outside the gene matches: 7. Here the CDR3 DNA reads TGTGCCAGCAGGAGACAGGGGGCGGTGGCAGATACGCAGTATTTT. Encoded protein: CASRRQGAVADTQYF. The full variable domain, with the rest looked up from reference TRBV2 and TRBJ2-3, is EPEVTQTPSHQVTQMGQEVILRCVPISNHLYFYWYRQILGQKVEFLVSFYNNEISEKSEIFDDQFSVERPDGSNFTLKIRSTKLEDSAMYFCASRRQGAVADTQYFGPGTRLTVL.

This clone was found a few times. The chain links TRBV5-1 to TRBJ2-5; TRBD1 agrees at 12 bases. CDR1 is SGHRS and CDR2 is YFSETQ in the germline V gene. The length of the CDR3 is 16 residues. The trim removed 0 bases at V and 5 bases at J, leaving 5 bases unmatched. As DNA, the CDR3 is TGCGCCAGCAGCTTGGCCGGGACAGGGGGCTATGAGACCCAGTACTTC. Amino acids: CASSLAGTGGYETQYF.

The V and J genes are TRBV19 and TRBJ1-6; 8 bases line up with TRBD1. V shed 5 bases, J shed 7 bases, and the junction held 7 bases outside the gene matches. Germline values: CDR1 LNHDA, CDR2 SQIVND (reference sequence). The CDR3 extends over 15 amino acids. CDR3 sequence: CASSGRQGKNSPLHF. CDR3 in DNA: TGTGCCAGTAGTGGCAGACAGGGGAAGAATTCACCCCTCCACTTT.

The chain carries TRBV19 and TRBJ2-1; 14 bases line up with TRBD2. In germline, CDR1 is LNHDA, CDR2 SQIVND (reference sequence). CDR3 length: 17 amino acids. J lost 7 bases, V lost 6 bases, and 11 bases had no gene match. The CDR3 reads CASSIRLAGGPRNEQFF. In DNA, the CDR3 is TGTGCCAGTAGCATAAGACTAGCGGGGGGGCCGAGGAATGAGCAGTTCTTC.

In this sample, this clone turned up a few times. This chain links TRBV5-5 with TRBJ2-3; 7 positions match TRBD1. The CDR3 has 13 amino acids. Trimming cost V 2 bases and J 10 bases; bases outside gene matches: 7. Germline CDR1 is SGHKS and CDR2 is YYEKEE (reference sequence). The CDR3 DNA reads TGTGCCAGCAGCTTCTATCTAGGGGGCGCGCAGTATTTT. Translating gives CASSFYLGGAQYF.

V gene TRBV5-1 combines with J gene TRBJ2-2; the match to TRBD1 covers 7 bases. Germline V CDR1 and CDR2: SGHRS, YFSETQ. The junction had 5 bases not matched to a gene; V was cut back by 1 base and J by 2 bases. The CDR3 extends over 16 amino acids. CDR3 in amino acids: CASSLRAGGNTGELFF. For the CDR3, the DNA is TGCGCCAGCAGCTTGAGGGCAGGGGGTAACACCGGGGAGCTGTTTTTT.

This sequence joins TRBV6-5 and TRBJ2-2, with 7 nucleotides matching TRBD2. J gave up 1 base and V 5 bases, and 4 bases lay outside the gene matches. CDR1 and CDR2 (germline): MNHEY, SVGAGI. The CDR3 is 15 residues long. The CDR3 coding sequence is TGTGCCAGCAGTAGAACGGGAGGGAACACCGGGGAGCTGTTTTTT. Translated: CASSRTGGNTGELFF.

In its sample, this clone was seen a few times. The CDR3 DNA sequence: TGTGCCAGCAGTTGGAGGGGGGCGTCCGACGAGCAGTACTTC. Protein: CASSWRGASDEQYF. The rearrangement links TRBV28 to TRBJ2-7; D may correspond to TRBD1 or TRBD2 (6 bases each). Germline values: CDR1 MDHEN, CDR2 SYDVKM. The CDR3 totals 14 residues. V dropped 4 bases and J dropped 5 bases, with 15 bases sitting between them.

The V gene is TRBV19, the J gene TRBJ1-1, with D possibly being TRBD1 (5 bases). This CDR3 comprises 17 residues. Germline V CDR1 and CDR2: LNHDA, SQIVND (reference sequence). Trimming pared 6 bases from V and 0 bases from J, leaving 20 bases between. CDR3 amino acids: CASSRGGYQRMNTEAFF. DNA of the CDR3: TGTGCCAGTAGCCGCGGGGGGTACCAAAGGATGAACACTGAAGCTTTCTTT.

In its sample, this clone was seen once. V and J are TRBV30 and TRBJ1-6; TRBD1 agrees at 7 bases. The germline CDR1 and CDR2 sequences are GTSNPN and SVGIG (reference sequence). The CDR3 length is 13 residues. The junction had 6 bases not matched to a gene; V was cut back by 6 bases and J by 7 bases. CDR3 coding DNA: TGTGCCTGCCAGCGGGACAGAAATTCACCCCTCCACTTT. Protein: CACQRDRNSPLHF.

The chain combines TRBV6-5 with TRBJ1-4, with D possibly being TRBD1 (5 bases). V was trimmed by 8 bases and J by 6 bases, leaving 19 bases between them. There are 15 residues in the CDR3. The germline V gene has CDR1 MNHEY and CDR2 SVGAGI. This chain's CDR3 is CASGHIGTVDEKLFF. CDR3 coding DNA: TGTGCCAGCGGGCATATAGGGACGGTTGATGAAAAACTGTTTTTT.

V usage is TRBV28 and J usage is TRBJ1-5; TRBD1 matches 7 bases. Germline V gene sequence: CDR1 MDHEN, CDR2 SYDVKM. V shed 7 bases, J shed 5 bases, and the junction held 11 bases outside the gene matches. CDR3 length equals 15 residues. CDR3 in DNA: TGTGCCAGCATTGGGACAGCAACTCTCCATCAGCCCCAGCATTTT. Protein: CASIGTATLHQPQHF. The entire variable domain, with the rest obtained from reference TRBV28 and TRBJ1-5, is as follows: DVKVTQSSRYLVKRTGEKVFLECVQDMDHENMFWYRQDPGLGLRLIYFSYDVKMKEKGDIPEGYSVSREKKERFSLILESASTNQTSMYLCASIGTATLHQPQHFGDGTRLSIL.

V gene TRBV18 combines with J gene TRBJ2-1, with D unresolved. Per the germline V gene, CDR1 is KGHSH and CDR2 is LQKENI. This CDR3 is 13 amino acids long. Trimming left V 5 bases short and J 3 bases short, with 8 bases between. The CDR3 bases are TGTGCCAGCTCAGTAACAGACTACAATGAGCAGTTCTTC. It specifies CASSVTDYNEQFF.

The rearrangement uses TRBV4-2 and TRBJ2-7, with a possible D match to TRBD2 (6 bases). This CDR3 has 15 residues. Germline CDR1 reads LGHNA; CDR2 reads YNFKEQ. Trimming shortened V by 0 bases and J by 3 bases, and 12 bases separated the two germline ends. CDR3 region: CASSQERGEHYEQYF. CDR3 nucleotide sequence: TGTGCCAGCAGCCAAGAGCGGGGAGAACACTACGAGCAGTACTTC.

The rearrangement uses TRBV5-5 and TRBJ2-3; 7 positions match TRBD1. The CDR3 loop spans 16 amino acids. Germline CDR1 and CDR2: SGHKS and YYEKEE (reference sequence). The V gene end was trimmed by 0 bases and the J gene end by 1 base; junction bases not matched to a gene: 5. CDR3 sequence (DNA): TGTGCCAGCAGCTTGGTACTCGGACAGGGCACAGATACGCAGTATTTT. It is translated as CASSLVLGQGTDTQYF.

The genes are TRBV12-3 or TRBV12-4 and TRBJ2-7; D call uncertain. The ends were cut back, 7 bases at V and 6 bases at J, with 16 bases in the middle. The CDR3 is made up of 13 amino acids. The CDR3 sequence: CASTPHPTGEQYF. The CDR3 region has the DNA TGTGCCAGCACCCCGCACCCAACGGGCGAGCAGTACTTC.

This clone has more than one count but fewer than ten. The chain recombines TRBV3-1 (or the pseudogene TRBV3-2) with TRBJ1-1; D gene unclear. CDR1 is LGHDT and CDR2 is YNNKEL in the germline V gene (reference sequence). The ends were cut back, 3 bases at V and 5 bases at J, with 22 bases in the middle. CDR3 size: 17 residues. The CDR3 protein is CASSQGFASSGRTEAFF. CDR3 coding DNA: TGTGCCAGCAGCCAGGGGTTTGCGAGTTCAGGTAGGACTGAAGCTTTCTTT.